One and the same sample provided the 13 T cell receptor beta chains below, sequenced in a study of OX40 agonist ivuxolimab in advanced cancers. Receptor libraries were prepared by the immunoSEQ multiplex PCR assay. TCRdb provides this immuneACCESS table in a form limited to in-frame rearrangements. Some clones are lacking; in checked studies, under half of them reflect an unresolved V gene, and why the rest are absent is not known. The sample has around 64,000 clones on record, about 80% of them singletons. The leading ten clones occupy approximately 1.3% of the sample. The specimen comprised CD4+ or CD8+ T cells sorted from blood, sampled in a trial of the OX40 agonist ivuxolimab. These TCRs come from an adult with an advanced solid tumor such as melanoma, head and neck, liver or kidney cancer.

There are a few counts of this clone. The genes are TRBV7-2 and TRBJ1-1, with 12 bases lining up with TRBD1. This CDR3 has 15 residues. Germline V CDR1 and CDR2: SGHTA, FQGNSA. Trimming removed 4 bases from V and 5 bases from J; junction bases left unmatched: 5. The CDR3 DNA is TGTGCCAGCAGCTCTTTGGGACAGGGGGCGACTGAAGCTTTCTTT. This codes for CASSSLGQGATEAFF. The whole variable domain, filled in from reference TRBV7-2 and TRBJ1-1, reads GAGVSQSPSNKVTEKGKDVELRCDPISGHTALYWYRQSLGQGLEFLIYFQGNSAPDKSGLPSDRFSAERTGGSVSTLTIQRTQQEDSAVYLCASSSLGQGATEAFFGQGTRLTVV.

The V call is TRBV7-9, the J call TRBJ2-1; TRBD2 matches 8 bases. Germline CDR1 and CDR2: SEHNR and FQNEAQ (reference sequence). V trimming: 4 bases; J trimming: 4 bases; junction bases outside the gene matches: 9. CDR3 length equals 16 residues. The CDR3 reads CASSWTLAAKYNEQFF. CDR3 in DNA: TGTGCCAGCAGCTGGACACTAGCGGCAAAATACAATGAGCAGTTCTTC.

This rearrangement joins TRBV18 to TRBJ1-2; 9 bases align to TRBD1. The CDR3 loop spans 14 amino acids. V trimming: 6 bases; J trimming: 8 bases; junction bases outside the gene matches: 10. CDR1 is KGHSH and CDR2 is LQKENI in the germline V gene. CDR3 amino acids: CASSPSQTGGGYTF. For the CDR3, the DNA is TGTGCCAGCTCGCCCTCCCAGACAGGGGGAGGCTACACCTTC.

V is TRBV12-5 and J is TRBJ2-3; 7 positions match TRBD2. Germline-derived CDR1 and CDR2 are LGHNT and FRNRAP. The CDR3 sequence is 17 residues long. Trimming at V came to 4 bases and at J to 6 bases, leaving 16 bases not matched to a gene. The CDR3 sequence is CASGSPSAGYFPDTQYF. The DNA for the CDR3 is TGTGCTAGTGGTTCCCCATCAGCGGGGTACTTTCCCGATACGCAGTATTTT.

The rearrangement joins TRBV6-6 to TRBJ2-5; the D gene is possibly TRBD2 (6 bases). This CDR3 contains 15 residues. Trimming took 5 bases from V and 2 from J, leaving 15 bases between them. The germline CDR1 and CDR2 sequences are MNHNY and SVGAGI (reference sequence). CDR3 amino acids: CASSAGWGGQETQYF. CDR3 DNA sequence: TGTGCCAGCAGTGCGGGATGGGGCGGACAAGAGACCCAGTACTTC.

The chain joins TRBV14 to TRBJ1-2; 8 bases fit TRBD1. Per the germline V gene, CDR1 is SGHDN and CDR2 is FVKESK. The CDR3 sequence is 14 residues long. The ends lost 4 bases at V and 5 bases at J; junction bases unmatched: 6. The CDR3 protein is CASSPGQGYYGYTF. Written as DNA, the CDR3 is TGTGCCAGCAGCCCAGGACAGGGATATTATGGCTACACCTTC.

This clone has more than one count but fewer than ten. The chain combines TRBV7-9 with TRBJ2-1; 11 positions agree with TRBD2. Germline V lookup: CDR1 SEHNR, CDR2 FQNEAQ (reference sequence). The CDR3 contains 18 residues. Trimming took 2 bases from V and 5 from J; bases not matched to a gene: 11. The CDR3 loop reads CASSLPPRLAGGHNEQFF. The CDR3 coding sequence is TGTGCCAGCAGCTTACCTCCTCGGCTAGCGGGGGGCCACAATGAGCAGTTCTTC.

The chain is built from TRBV2 and TRBJ2-5, with 9 bases lining up with TRBD2. J lost 5 bases, V lost 6 bases, and 10 bases had no gene match. This CDR3 has 15 amino acids. Per germline, CDR1 SNHLY and CDR2 FYNNEI. CDR3 loop: CASSPGGTSMETQYF. CDR3 nucleotides: TGTGCCAGCAGCCCTGGGGGGACTAGCATGGAGACCCAGTACTTC.

The V gene is TRBV5-6, the J gene TRBJ1-6; 10 nucleotides align to TRBD1. The length of the CDR3 is 16 residues. Trimming removed 4 bases from V and 3 bases from J; junction bases left unmatched: 4. CDR1 and CDR2 (germline): SGHDT, YYEEEE. Here the CDR3 DNA reads TGTGCCAGCAGCAGACAGGGGGCCGGCTATAATTCACCCCTCCACTTT. It codes for CASSRQGAGYNSPLHF.

For the CDR3, the DNA is TGTGCCAGCAGTGCCGGGACCTCTAGCACAGATACGCAGTATTTT. It specifies CASSAGTSSTDTQYF. This chain joins TRBV9 and TRBJ2-3; tentatively, D is TRBD1 or TRBD2 (5 bases each). CDR3 length: 15 amino acids. Germline V gene data show CDR1 as SGDLS and CDR2 as YYNGEE. Trimming removed 5 bases from V and 0 bases from J, with 13 bases in between.

V gene TRBV5-6 combines with J gene TRBJ1-1; TRBD1 matches at 10 bases. From germline, CDR1 is SGHDT and CDR2 YYEEEE. There are 14 residues in the CDR3. The V segment lost 10 bases and the J segment 6 bases; nucleotides outside the gene matches: 12. The CDR3 sequence: CACTRQGAYSEAFF. CDR3 coding DNA: TGTGCCTGCACTAGACAGGGGGCTTACTCTGAAGCTTTCTTT.

The chain carries TRBV6-1 and TRBJ2-3, with D possibly TRBD1 on 5 matching bases. With 1 base removed from V and 3 bases from J, the gap between germline ends came to 11 bases. Germline V CDR1 and CDR2: MNHNS, SASEGT. The CDR3 contains 15 residues. The CDR3 loop reads CASSEVGHPTDTQYF. The DNA for the CDR3 is TGTGCCAGCAGTGAAGTGGGGCACCCTACAGATACGCAGTATTTT.

This clone appeared once. The chain has TRBV5-1 and TRBJ2-7; 9 bases are shared with TRBD1. The CDR3 extends over 15 amino acids. Germline CDR1 reads SGHRS; CDR2 reads YFSETQ. V lost 3 bases to trimming and J lost 6 bases; unmatched junction nucleotides: 10. The CDR3 protein is CASSSTGQGSGEQYF. The DNA for the CDR3 is TGCGCCAGCAGCTCTACCGGACAGGGGTCCGGCGAGCAGTACTTC.